This T cell receptor (beta chain) was identified during a study of CD4+ T cells in melanoma. Study-level findings and limits: CD8+ T cell, macrophage and B cell function reportedly correlated with neoantigen-specific CD4+ T cells.

V lost 0 bases and J 1 base, leaving 6 bases between the germline ends. The CDR3 is made up of 14 amino acids. From germline, CDR1 is SGHTA and CDR2 FQGNSA. Using immunoSEQ multiplex PCR, the repertoire was profiled, and TCRdb retains in-frame clones only, with some absent. The table includes around 13,000 clones, roughly 80% detected once. As concerns this clone: The antigen is not known.

The specimen was cells from a culture (not recorded whether cultured in vitro). The source is a human donor with melanoma. The J gene is TRBJ2-5, the V gene TRBV7-2; D not certain. This CDR3 is CASSLAFLQETQYF. The CDR3 bases are TGTGCCAGCAGCTTAGCGTTTCTCCAAGAGACCCAGTACTTC. Based on the CDR3 plus reference TRBV7-2 and TRBJ2-5, the full variable domain is GAGVSQSPSNKVTEKGKDVELRCDPISGHTALYWYRQSLGQGLEFLIYFQGNSAPDKSGLPSDRFSAERTGGSVSTLTIQRTQQEDSAVYLCASSLAFLQETQYFGPGTRLLVL.